Below, 30 T cell receptor beta chains from the same sample are listed, as sequenced in a study of T cells in Graves' hyperthyroidism and ophthalmopathy. RNA transcripts gave rise to amplified TCR beta CDR3 regions. The primer set for the first-round RT-PCR of the TCR CDR3 was HTBI. TCRdb called the multiplex PCR reads again in MiXCR, with one record for every CDR3 protein. The sample holds 94,000 or so distinct CDR3 sequences; about half are singletons and the top ten take less than 30%. Input material: blood. The receptors derive from a woman between 40 and 50 years old with Graves' hyperthyroidism.

This clonotype has a count of ten or more. The chain carries TRBV20-1 and TRBJ2-7; 15 bases fit TRBD2. From germline, CDR1 is DFQATT and CDR2 SNEGSKA (reference sequence). V shed 5 bases and J 4 bases; nucleotides not matched to a gene: 3. This CDR3 has 14 amino acids. The CDR3 bases are TGCAGTGCTTTAGGGACTAGCGGGAGGTACGAGCAGTACTTC. This translates into CSALGTSGRYEQYF.

CDR3 sequence reads: CASSEYASSFVSGANVLTF. As DNA, the CDR3 is TGTGCCAGCAGTGAATATGCCAGCAGTTTCGTCTCTGGGGCCAACGTCCTGACTTTC. The V call is TRBV25-1, the J call TRBJ2-6; D not resolved. The V gene's germline CDR1 is MGHDK and CDR2 SYGVNS. There are 19 residues in the CDR3. The V end lost 0 bases, the J end lost 0 bases, and 15 bases lay between the germline ends.

The chain employs TRBV10-3 and TRBJ1-2, with TRBD1 as a possible D gene (6 bases). The length of the CDR3 is 10 residues. CDR1 and CDR2 from the germline V gene are ENHRY and SYGVKD. Trimming took off 9 bases at V and 8 bases at J, with 10 bases between the two ends. DNA of the CDR3: TGTGCCATTCAAACAGGGGGCTACACCTTC. Amino acids: CAIQTGGYTF.

Comment on this clonotype: A much larger clone lies a single base off, so this may be a read error. This chain links TRBV19 with TRBJ2-7, with 8 bases aligning to TRBD1. V shed 5 bases and J 8 bases; nucleotides not matched to a gene: 20. Germline values: CDR1 LNHDA, CDR2 SQIVND (reference sequence). The length of the CDR3 is 17 residues. The CDR3 DNA follows: TGTGCCAGTAGTCCCCCCGTCGGGCAGGGGGCGTGGTACAAGCAGTACTTC. Encoded protein: CASSPPVGQGAWYKQYF.

The V and J genes are TRBV15 and TRBJ2-5, with 12 nucleotides matching TRBD2. The CDR3 loop spans 16 amino acids. Germline values: CDR1 LNHNV, CDR2 YYDKDF (reference sequence). Trimming cost V 3 bases and J 4 bases; bases outside gene matches: 6. CDR3 in DNA: TGTGCCACCAGCAGGCGACTAGCGGGAGAAAGAGAGACCCAGTACTTC. Translating it yields CATSRRLAGERETQYF.

Ten or more counts support this clonotype. The chain employs TRBV6-5 and TRBJ1-1; D remains ambiguous. V lost 2 bases and J 4 bases, leaving 8 bases between the germline ends. This CDR3 region has 13 residues. The germline gives CDR1 MNHEY, CDR2 SVGAGI. CDR3 loop: CASSYVGSTEAFF. The CDR3 DNA reads TGTGCCAGCAGTTACGTGGGATCCACTGAAGCTTTCTTT.

This clonotype was observed a few times. The chain is built from TRBV28 and TRBJ1-5; 9 bases are a match to TRBD1. After removal of 10 bases from V and 7 bases from J, the junction contained 17 bases not matched to a gene. Germline V lookup: CDR1 MDHEN, CDR2 SYDVKM. The CDR3 length is 16 residues. CDR3 in DNA: TGTGCCACTTTGGGACAGGGAATGGGCCGGGGACAGCCCCAGCATTTT. Its translation: CATLGQGMGRGQPQHF.

This clonotype was picked up a small number of times. In DNA, the CDR3 is TGTGCCAGCAGCGCCGGGGGGTGGAACACAGATACGCAGTATTTT. Translation gives CASSAGGWNTDTQYF. The chain combines TRBV11-2 with TRBJ2-3; 7 bases align to TRBD2. In germline, CDR1 is SGHAT, CDR2 FQNNGV. This CDR3 has 15 residues. Trimming cost V 5 bases and J 2 bases; bases outside gene matches: 7.

This clonotype was found many times. This rearrangement joins TRBV18 to TRBJ1-5; unclear D gene. Trimming cost V 2 bases and J 1 base, with 3 bases left between them. This CDR3 comprises 13 residues. CDR1 and CDR2 from the germline V gene are KGHSH and LQKENI. The CDR3 nucleotides are TGTGCCAGCTCACCAGAAAGCAATCAGCCCCAGCATTTT. This sequence encodes CASSPESNQPQHF.

About this clonotype: Relative to the germline gene, one junction end is altered; a read error may explain this. The CDR3 loop reads CSARALDRGSTEAF. CDR3 nucleotides: TGCAGTGCTAGAGCCCTAGACAGGGGGAGTACTGAAGCTTTC. This chain links TRBV20-1 with TRBJ2-6; 9 bases are shared with TRBD1. Germline assignment: CDR1 DFQATT and CDR2 SNEGSKA (reference sequence). The length of the CDR3 is 14 residues.

To note about this clonotype: The junction differs from germline at one of its ends, possibly a read error. The chain couples TRBV29-1 to TRBJ1-1; no clear D gene. This CDR3 is built from 12 residues. CDR1 is SQVTM and CDR2 is ANQGSEA in the germline V gene. CDR3 sequence: CNVVKGNTEAFF. The CDR3 DNA reads as TGCAACGTTGTAAAGGGGAACACTGAAGCTTTCTTT. The full variable domain, rest sourced from reference TRBV29-1 and TRBJ1-1, is SAVISQKPSRDICQRGTSLTIQCQVDSQVTMMFWYRQQPGQSLTLIATANQGSEATYESGFVIDKFPISRPNLTFSTLTVSNMSPEDSSIYLCNVVKGNTEAFFGQGTRLTVV.

Points on this clonotype: A much larger clone differs from this one at a single base, so this may be a read error. The rearrangement joins TRBV12-3 or TRBV12-4 to TRBJ1-6, with TRBD1 matching over 9 bases. CDR3 size: 14 residues. The CDR3 region has the DNA TGTGCCGGCAGTCTAACGACAGGGGGGTCACCCCTCCACTTT. It specifies CAGSLTTGGSPLHF.

The genes are TRBV2 and TRBJ1-6; D is unresolved. V was clipped by 5 bases and J by 0 bases, with 17 bases between them. Per the germline V gene, CDR1 is SNHLY and CDR2 is FYNNEI. The CDR3 covers 18 residues. CDR3 sequence: CASSLDGRGSSYNSPLHF. The CDR3 coding sequence is TGTGCCAGCAGTTTGGACGGTCGAGGTAGCTCCTATAATTCACCCCTCCACTTT. Variable domain in full (rest from reference TRBV2 and TRBJ1-6): EPEVTQTPSHQVTQMGQEVILRCVPISNHLYFYWYRQILGQKVEFLVSFYNNEISEKSEIFDDQFSVERPDGSNFTLKIRSTKLEDSAMYFCASSLDGRGSSYNSPLHFGNGTRLTVT.

V usage is TRBV29-1 and J usage is TRBJ1-4; D unclear. V was cut by 6 bases and J by 2 bases, with 10 bases left in between. The germline V gene has CDR1 SQVTM and CDR2 ANQGSEA. The CDR3 is 13 residues long. The CDR3 here is CSVEEDTNEKLFF. DNA for the CDR3: TGCAGCGTCGAGGAGGACACTAATGAAAAACTGTTTTTT.

Remarks on this clonotype: One end of the junction fails to match germline, which may point to a read error. V and J are TRBV6-1 and TRBJ2-6; D may correspond to TRBD1 or TRBD2 (5 bases each). Germline CDR1 reads MNHNS; CDR2 reads SASEGT. This CDR3 is built from 13 residues. The CDR3 nucleotides read TGTGCCAGCAGTGGAATCGGGGCTAACGTCCTGACTTTC. Translated: CASSGIGANVLTF.

This clonotype came up many times. The chain recombines TRBV20-1 with TRBJ1-5; D may be TRBD1 (6 bases). Germline V gene data show CDR1 as DFQATT and CDR2 as SNEGSKA (reference sequence). This CDR3 contains 18 residues. Trimming removed 2 bases from V and 0 bases from J, with 20 bases in between. The CDR3: CSARPSLGRGGSNQPQHF. The DNA of the CDR3 is TGCAGTGCTAGACCCTCCCTTGGAAGGGGGGGTAGCAATCAGCCCCAGCATTTT.

This clonotype was seen a few times. The rearrangement uses TRBV5-1 and TRBJ2-2; weak D call: TRBD1 (5 bases). CDR1 is SGHRS, CDR2 YFSETQ, per germline. This CDR3 has 15 residues. Trimming removed 4 bases from V and 4 bases from J, with 14 bases in between. CDR3 sequence: CASSQLGQLTGELFF. The CDR3 nucleotides read TGCGCCAGCAGCCAATTGGGGCAGCTCACCGGGGAGCTGTTTTTT.

V usage is TRBV6-6 and J usage is TRBJ2-7; TRBD1 matches 12 bases. Germline assignment: CDR1 MNHNY and CDR2 SVGAGI (reference sequence). J was trimmed by 4 bases and V by 6 bases; bases with no gene match: 7. The CDR3 consists of 15 residues. CDR3 residues: CASSKGQGAGYEQYF. CDR3 nucleotides: TGTGCCAGCAGCAAGGGACAGGGGGCCGGGTACGAGCAGTACTTC.

CDR3 protein: CASSVGPWTANYGYTF. Here the CDR3 DNA reads TGTGCCAGCAGCGTAGGGCCTTGGACAGCTAACTATGGCTACACCTTC. V is TRBV7-3 and J is TRBJ1-2; D is perhaps TRBD1 (6 bases). The CDR3 contains 16 residues. CDR1 and CDR2 (germline): SGHTA, FQGTGA. V was cut by 5 bases and J by 0 bases, with 16 bases left in between. The full variable domain, completed using reference TRBV7-3 and TRBJ1-2, is GAGVSQTPSNKVTEKGKYVELRCDPISGHTALYWYRQSLGQGPEFLIYFQGTGAADDSGLPNDRFFAVRPEGSVSTLKIQRTERGDSAVYLCASSVGPWTANYGYTFGSGTRLTVV.

V gene TRBV20-1 combines with J gene TRBJ2-3; D gene ambiguous. This CDR3 is built from 11 residues. The V gene lost 4 bases and the J gene lost 6 bases, with 8 bases spanning the gap. Germline CDR1 DFQATT, CDR2 SNEGSKA (reference sequence). The CDR3 nucleotides read TGCAGTGCTACCCACAAGGATACGCAGTATTTT. Residues: CSATHKDTQYF.

The CDR3 sequence is CASSYRARGGANVLTF. The CDR3 region has the DNA TGTGCCAGCAGCTACCGGGCGCGGGGTGGGGCCAACGTCCTGACTTTC. The V and J genes are TRBV7-8 and TRBJ2-6, with a weak D call TRBD2 (6 bases). CDR3 length equals 16 residues. V lost 4 bases, J lost 3 bases, and 13 bases lay in between. Looked up from germline, CDR1 is SGHVS and CDR2 is FQNEAQ.

This clonotype was recorded many times. V gene TRBV29-1 combines with J gene TRBJ2-5, with D possibly matching TRBD1 (6 bases). Trimming shortened V by 6 bases and J by 2 bases, and 10 bases separated the two germline ends. Germline V gives CDR1 SQVTM, CDR2 ANQGSEA. The CDR3 has 12 amino acids. The CDR3 bases are TGCAGCGTCGGACAGCGTCAAGAGACCCAGTACTTC. Translated, it gives CSVGQRQETQYF.

The rearrangement uses TRBV7-9 and TRBJ1-5; 8 bases are a match to TRBD1. Germline lookup yields CDR1 SEHNR and CDR2 FQNEAQ (reference sequence). The CDR3 contains 15 residues. With V trimmed by 4 bases and J by 2 bases, 4 bases remained unmatched. The CDR3 nucleotides read TGTGCCAGCAGCTATGGACAGGGAGGCAATCAGCCCCAGCATTTT. Protein product: CASSYGQGGNQPQHF.

In its sample, this clonotype was seen many times. The V and J genes are TRBV12-3 or TRBV12-4 and TRBJ2-7; the match to TRBD2 covers 9 bases. This CDR3 is 14 amino acids long. With 3 bases clipped from V and 6 bases from J, the junction kept 6 bases outside the gene matches. CDR3 coding DNA: TGTGCCAGCAGTTTTGCGGGAGGGCCTTCCGAGCAGTACTTC. Translating gives CASSFAGGPSEQYF.

A word on this clonotype: This could be a read error, since a much larger clone is one nucleotide away. The V gene is TRBV5-1, the J gene TRBJ1-1; D is unresolved. The germline gives CDR1 SGHRS, CDR2 YFSETQ. The CDR3 has 14 residues. This CDR3 reads CASSLAAMNAEAFF. In DNA, the CDR3 is TGCGCCAGCAGCTTGGCAGCCATGAACGCTGAAGCTTTCTTT.

The chain carries TRBV15 and TRBJ2-7; D may be TRBD1 (8 bases). Between the trimmed V and J ends, which lost 3 bases and 6 bases, there was a span of 24 bases. The CDR3 contains 17 residues. Germline V gives CDR1 LNHNV, CDR2 YYDKDF (reference sequence). CDR3 nucleotides: TGTGCCACCAGCAGGCCGGACAGGGCGGGAGCCAGAGTCGAGCAGTACTTC. This translates into CATSRPDRAGARVEQYF.

This clonotype was counted many times. This chain connects TRBV19 to TRBJ2-7; D unresolved. With 3 bases removed from V and 5 bases from J, the gap between germline ends came to 5 bases. Germline CDR1 LNHDA, CDR2 SQIVND (reference sequence). The CDR3 runs to 11 residues. The CDR3 sequence is CASSMGNEQYF. CDR3 DNA: TGTGCCAGTAGTATGGGGAACGAGCAGTACTTC.

This clonotype was seen a few times. The chain recombines TRBV29-1 with TRBJ1-3; no firm D call. Trimming pared 8 bases from V and 1 base from J, leaving 12 bases between. CDR1 is SQVTM, CDR2 ANQGSEA, per germline. The CDR3 contains 13 residues. CDR3: CSQEPRSGNTIYF. CDR3 bases: TGCAGCCAAGAACCCCGTTCTGGAAACACCATATATTTT.

There are a few counts of this clonotype. V usage is TRBV20-1 and J usage is TRBJ2-5; TRBD1 matches at 11 bases. This CDR3 contains 13 residues. Per germline, CDR1 DFQATT and CDR2 SNEGSKA (reference sequence). V was clipped by 5 bases and J by 9 bases; unmatched bases: 8. The CDR3, as DNA: TGCAGTGCTGGGGACAGGGGGTTCCAGCCCCAGTACTTC. This translates into CSAGDRGFQPQYF.

At least ten counts were recorded for this clonotype. This rearrangement joins TRBV2 to TRBJ2-2, with TRBD1 identical over 9 bases. CDR3 length equals 15 residues. Germline V gene lookup returns CDR1 SNHLY and CDR2 FYNNEI. Germline trimming cut 7 bases from V and 6 bases from J; bases unmatched to any gene: 9. CDR3 loop: CASTDRTGDAGELFF. DNA of the CDR3: TGTGCCAGCACAGACCGGACAGGGGATGCCGGGGAGCTGTTTTTT.